The entry below gives a single TCR beta chain sequence along with its context. The target of this receptor is not known. Nothing much larger sits one base from this clone, and base qualities are not available. This sample is part of a study of CD8 T cells in ankylosing spondylitis (TCRdb year 2017). Turning to the overall study: The study profiled T cell receptor beta repertoires in healthy donors and ankylosing spondylitis patients to find disease-linked TCR variants. Peripheral blood samples were taken, and synovial fluid was additionally collected from ankylosing spondylitis patients. The full study cohort comprised about 23 ankylosing spondylitis patients and 85 to 120 healthy donors. Study-wide conclusions, independent of this receptor: Some TCR beta motif variants had previously been reported in synovial fluid and blood of reactive arthritis patients, which suggested common disease-initiation mechanisms. A TCR beta motif made up of 7 to 9 highly homologous amino acid variants appeared to be characteristic of blood from ankylosing spondylitis patients. A CD8+ phenotype was shown by the disease-linked clones, which were found at relatively low frequencies in peripheral blood. The disease-linked clones were reported to be significantly enriched in matched synovial fluid samples from ankylosing spondylitis patients.

The instrument given in TCRdb is Illumina HiSeq 2500. Quantitative 5'-RACE with molecular barcodes was the method used to prepare the TCR beta libraries. In the original analysis: Disease-linked TCR variants were identified with a new computational method built on a probabilistic model of VDJ rearrangement. Through fastp at Q25 and MiXCR, TCRdb rebuilt clones from the public reads, retaining in-frame beta chains. Each record represents a unique CDR3 protein, reported with the most common genes and DNA among its rows. It is TCRdb's table, rather than the study itself, that gives the V and J calls and clone size. Within this sample are some 250,000 distinct CDR3 sequences, with around 7.8% of them counted one time only. The ten biggest clones cover 6.5% to 7% of the sample. For CDR1 and CDR2, the germline V gene (reference sequence) lists DFQATT and SNEGSKA. The CDR3 sequence holds 15 residues, the cysteine and phenylalanine included. Only the CDR3 portion is preserved as DNA: 45 bases, with reading frame beginning at the first base. V ends up 3 bases short and J 3 bases short, with an unmatched junction base count of 7.

The receptor chain draws on TRBV20-1 and TRBJ2-1, with TRBD2 matching 8 junction bases. This clonotype originated in a male donor with ankylosing spondylitis or in good health (not recorded which). The specimen sequenced was blood, either unsorted or a sorted T cell fraction (not recorded which). This receptor carries the CDR3 CSASSTSGIYNEQFF. The DNA sequence is TGCAGTGCTAGTTCTACTAGCGGAATCTACAATGAGCAGTTCTTC.